Following are 3 T cell receptor beta chains from one sample sequenced in a study of radiation and T cells in renal cell carcinoma. TCRdb's table, derived via immunoSEQ multiplex PCR, lists solely in-frame clones and lacks some. The sample holds approximately 170,000 clones, approximately 90% seen once. The time point was: blood 4 weeks post-SBRT, at nephrectomy. As to treatment: 15 Gy SBRT to primary tumor, nephrectomy 4 weeks later. Sequencing was performed on blood, taken from a patient whose treatment included radiotherapy and nephrectomy. Receptors originate from a woman between 45 and 60 years old with renal cell carcinoma.

This sequence joins TRBV28 and TRBJ1-2; D not certain. In germline, CDR1 is MDHEN, CDR2 SYDVKM. V was cut by 2 bases and J by 4 bases, with 8 bases left in between. CDR3 length equals 13 residues. CDR3 bases: TGTGCCAGCAGTTTAGGTGCAGCCTATGGCTACACCTTC. Translation gives CASSLGAAYGYTF.

This chain joins TRBV6-6 and TRBJ1-1; D gene unclear. CDR3 length equals 9 residues. Trimming took 4 bases from V and 10 from J, leaving 4 bases between them. Germline V gives CDR1 MNHNY, CDR2 SVGAGI (reference sequence). In DNA form, the CDR3 reads TGTGCCAGCAGTTCAGGAGCTTTCTTT. Translation: CASSSGAFF.

A few counts support this clone. CDR3 bases: TGTGCCTGGGAGCCTCCCCTGGGGGAAAAACTGTTTTTT. Encoded protein: CAWEPPLGEKLFF. The chain carries TRBV30 and TRBJ1-4; D ambiguous. CDR1 GTSNPN and CDR2 SVGIG come from the germline V gene (reference sequence). V lost 5 bases and J 8 bases, leaving 15 bases between the germline ends. CDR3 length: 13 amino acids.